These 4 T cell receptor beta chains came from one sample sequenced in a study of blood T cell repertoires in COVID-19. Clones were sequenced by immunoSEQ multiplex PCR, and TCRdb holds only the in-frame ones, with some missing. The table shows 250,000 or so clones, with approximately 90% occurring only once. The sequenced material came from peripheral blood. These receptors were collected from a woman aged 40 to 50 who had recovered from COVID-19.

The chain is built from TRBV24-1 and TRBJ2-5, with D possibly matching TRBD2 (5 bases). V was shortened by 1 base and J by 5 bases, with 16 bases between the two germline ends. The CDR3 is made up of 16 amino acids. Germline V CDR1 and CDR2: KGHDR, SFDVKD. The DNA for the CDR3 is TGTGCCACCAGTGATTTTAAGGCCCCTAGGAGGGAGACCCAGTACTTC. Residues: CATSDFKAPRRETQYF.

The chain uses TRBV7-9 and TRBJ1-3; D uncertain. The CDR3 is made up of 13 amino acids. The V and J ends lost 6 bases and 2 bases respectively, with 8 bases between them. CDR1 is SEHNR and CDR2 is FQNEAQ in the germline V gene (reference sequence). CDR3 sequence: CASRLGAGNTIYF. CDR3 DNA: TGTGCCAGCAGGCTGGGCGCTGGAAACACCATATATTTT.

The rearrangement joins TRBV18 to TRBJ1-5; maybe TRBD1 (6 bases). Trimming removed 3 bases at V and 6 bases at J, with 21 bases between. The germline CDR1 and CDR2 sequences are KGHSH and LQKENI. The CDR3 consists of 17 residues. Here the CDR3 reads CASSPGTSGTTGQPQHF. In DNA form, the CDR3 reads TGTGCCAGCTCACCCGGAACCTCCGGGACAACGGGTCAGCCCCAGCATTTT.

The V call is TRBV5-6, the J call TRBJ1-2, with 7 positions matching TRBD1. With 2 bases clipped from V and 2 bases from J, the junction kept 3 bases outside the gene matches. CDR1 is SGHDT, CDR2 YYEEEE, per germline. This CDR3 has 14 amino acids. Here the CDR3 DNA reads TGTGCCAGCAGCTTTGGACAGGCCAACTATGGCTACACCTTC. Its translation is CASSFGQANYGYTF.